This record concerns one T cell receptor (beta chain) sequence. This entry is derived from a study of blood T cell repertoires in COVID-19. Sequencing was performed with immunoSEQ multiplex PCR; in TCRdb, only in-frame clones are kept and a portion is missing. The sample consists of 200,000 or so clones, 80% to 90% of them appearing once. Sequences were obtained from PBMCs or T cells enriched from blood (not recorded which). The sequence came from a woman aged 40-49 years with acute COVID-19.

The CDR3 region has the DNA TGTGCCAGTAGCGTCGGGAGAGGGGAGACCCAGTACTTC. Translation gives CASSVGRGETQYF. V and J are TRBV19 and TRBJ2-5, with D tentatively TRBD2 (6 bases). The germline V gene encodes CDR1 LNHDA and CDR2 SQIVND (reference sequence). The V end was cut by 6 bases, the J end by 5 bases, with 13 bases between. The CDR3 loop spans 13 amino acids.